This TCR beta chain was identified in a study of T cell responses to AZD1222 COVID-19 vaccine (dated by TCRdb to the early 2020s). Regarding the complete study: Because spike-specific TCR depth and breadth did not differ between the two schedules, AZD1222 recipients who got a second dose at roughly 4 weeks were pooled with those who got a second dose at roughly 12 weeks. TCR sequencing covered 233 trial participants: 200 to 220 given two doses of AZD1222 and around 26 given two doses of MenACWY control vaccine. Trial participants were enrolled by age into subgroups of 18-55, 56-69 and 70-plus years, and roughly 150, 30 and 60 TCR-sequenced participants, respectively, were included in these subgroups. Overall study results and their limits: Only 5 to 7 AZD1222 recipients were SARS-CoV-2 seropositive at baseline, limiting conclusions about previously exposed vaccinees. The 56-69-year group was small, and its depth increase did not reach significance, likely because of low power. Vaccine-associated CD4 TCRs spanned the whole spike protein, with dominant responses in regions 160-218 and 743-854. Epitopes outside the regions mutated in the B.1.351 and B.1.1.7 variants were reportedly recognized by nearly half of the unique spike-specific TCRs. No day 14 peak-response samples were available, so repertoires were characterized only after the peak T cell response. After two AZD1222 doses, both the breadth and the depth of spike-specific TCRs were significantly higher than at day 0 and than in MenACWY recipients. Participants were mostly white British and included more females than males, and it was suggested by the authors that clonal diversity may have been underestimated.

What this sample's time point label stands for: baseline before first vaccination. Vaccinee samples were obtained from the UK trials COV001 and COV002, which included a single-blind randomized controlled phase 2/3 trial of AZD1222 (ChAdOx1 nCoV-19) in healthy adults. For TCRbeta chain sequencing, PBMC samples from trial participants were taken at day 0 and at day 28 after the second dose. The CDR3 regions of human TCRbeta chains were subjected to immunosequencing. Concerning the study's data processing: Repertoire TCRs were matched against a reference library of SARS-CoV-2-specific TCRs generated with the MIRA antigen-specificity platform. Breadth was defined as the fraction of unique TCRs that were SARS-CoV-2-associated, and depth was defined as the fraction of total T cells that were SARS-CoV-2-associated. Using the MIRA data, each spike-specific TCR was mapped to the spike region that the TCR reacts to and placed in a CD4 or CD8 class. Log10-transformed breadth and depth values were compared by one-way ANOVA with Sidak's multiple comparisons tests. TCRdb carries this immuneACCESS record with in-frame sequences only. Its versions omit some clonotypes, under half of them owing to an unresolved V gene in the studies checked, with the rest unexplained. The V and J calls and clone size were taken over from that table, and D and trimming were inferred from the DNA. This sample has about 130,000 clones in its table, and 84% of those were observed once. 4.1% of the sample rests with the top ten.

In the case of this clone: This clone's antigen is unknown. It has no much larger one-base neighbor in the sample; base qualities were not kept.

From its cysteine to its phenylalanine, the CDR3 spans 15 amino acids. Only CDR3 DNA is held: 45 bases, read in frame from base 1. From the germline V gene, CDR1 is SGHDT and CDR2 is YYEEEE. Trimming takes 0 bases from V and 2 bases from J, and the germline ends sit 9 bases apart. The rearranged segments are TRBV5-6 and TRBJ1-5; too little of a D gene remains to name it. The source of this sequence is an adult in good health. Material: peripheral blood, obtained on day 0 of AZD1222 vaccination. The encoded CDR3 is CASSLDGGGNQPQHF. The DNA sequence is given as TGTGCCAGCAGCTTGGACGGCGGGGGCAATCAGCCCCAGCATTTT. The variable domain in full, with residues beyond the CDR3 obtained from the reference TRBV5-6 and TRBJ1-5 genes, is DAGVTQSPTHLIKTRGQQVTLRCSPKSGHDTVSWYQQALGQGPQFIFQYYEEEERQRGNFPDRFSGHQFPNYSSELNVNALLLGDSALYLCASSLDGGGNQPQHFGDGTRLSIL.